This T cell receptor (beta chain) was sequenced in a study of T-cell reconstitution after alpha-beta-depleted transplantation in children. V shed 6 bases and J shed 5 bases, with 10 bases lying between them. The CDR3 extends over 12 amino acids. Germline values: CDR1 MDHEN, CDR2 SYDVKM. Unique molecular identifiers were used to barcode this TCRbeta library. From the PCR reads, TCRdb called clonotypes with MiXCR, one entry per CDR3 protein. Of fewer than 700,000 distinct CDR3 sequences in the sample, over 10% were seen once. The sequence came from a male patient younger than 18 who had a stem cell transplant for acute myeloid leukemia, so the T cells may come from the graft donor. The chain combines TRBV28 with TRBJ2-5, with a possible D match to TRBD1 (5 bases). The sequences come from PBMCs, mostly from graft donor cells, collected 360 days after TCRalphabeta/CD19-depleted stem cell transplant. For the CDR3, the DNA is TGTGCCAGCAGATCAGGGATGGAGACCCAGTACTTC. The encoded protein is CASRSGMETQYF.